The 5 T cell receptor beta chains given below trace back to one sample, sequenced in a study of shared clonotypes between healthy human individuals. Sequencing was performed with immunoSEQ multiplex PCR; in TCRdb, only in-frame clones are kept and a portion is missing. The repertoire consists of over 300,000 clones, with roughly 84% occurring once and the leading ten covering 15% to 20%. Specimen: memory CD8+ T cells sorted from blood. Subset given: CD45RO+ cells pooled with CCR7-negative TemRA cells. The source is a man aged 18 to 29 in good health.

The CDR3 loop reads CASSPGTGVDYGYTF. DNA of the CDR3: TGTGCCAGCAGCCCGGGGACAGGGGTAGACTATGGCTACACCTTC. The chain carries TRBV9 and TRBJ1-2; 10 bases map to TRBD1. V trimming: 4 bases; J trimming: 3 bases; junction bases outside the gene matches: 6. The CDR3 runs to 15 residues. Per germline, CDR1 SGDLS and CDR2 YYNGEE.

At least ten counts were recorded for this clone. The chain joins TRBV4-1 to TRBJ2-5; D assignment may be TRBD1 or TRBD2 (7 bases each). The CDR3 sequence is 16 residues long. V was shortened by 4 bases and J by 2 bases, with 17 bases between the two germline ends. Germline lookup yields CDR1 MGHRA and CDR2 YSYEKL. The CDR3 region has the DNA TGCGCCAGCAGCCCTAGTAACAGGGGAGGGCAAGAGACCCAGTACTTC. It is translated as CASSPSNRGGQETQYF.

The chain employs TRBV5-1 and TRBJ1-1; D perhaps matches TRBD1 (5 bases). Germline CDR1 reads SGHRS; CDR2 reads YFSETQ. Deletions cut 4 bases from V and 0 bases from J, with 16 bases between. The CDR3 has 16 amino acids. CDR3 protein: CASSPGRGRMNTEAFF. CDR3 nucleotides: TGCGCCAGCAGCCCTGGACGGGGGAGGATGAACACTGAAGCTTTCTTT.

This chain joins TRBV4-3 and TRBJ1-3; D is uncertain. Germline V CDR1 and CDR2: LGHNA, YSLEER. V was trimmed by 2 bases and J by 2 bases, leaving 13 bases between them. The CDR3 covers 16 residues. The CDR3 region has the DNA TGCGCCAGCAGCCAATTCGAAGGTTTTACTGGAAACACCATATATTTT. Amino acid sequence: CASSQFEGFTGNTIYF.

The chain joins TRBV5-6 to TRBJ2-1; D gene unclear. Germline CDR1 is SGHDT and CDR2 is YYEEEE. V lost 2 bases, J lost 4 bases, and 4 bases lay in between. The CDR3 is 12 residues long. The CDR3 loop reads CASSFIYNEQFF. The CDR3 nucleotides read TGTGCCAGCAGCTTTATTTACAATGAGCAGTTCTTC. Variable domain in full (rest from reference TRBV5-6 and TRBJ2-1): DAGVTQSPTHLIKTRGQQVTLRCSPKSGHDTVSWYQQALGQGPQFIFQYYEEEERQRGNFPDRFSGHQFPNYSSELNVNALLLGDSALYLCASSFIYNEQFFGPGTRLTVL.